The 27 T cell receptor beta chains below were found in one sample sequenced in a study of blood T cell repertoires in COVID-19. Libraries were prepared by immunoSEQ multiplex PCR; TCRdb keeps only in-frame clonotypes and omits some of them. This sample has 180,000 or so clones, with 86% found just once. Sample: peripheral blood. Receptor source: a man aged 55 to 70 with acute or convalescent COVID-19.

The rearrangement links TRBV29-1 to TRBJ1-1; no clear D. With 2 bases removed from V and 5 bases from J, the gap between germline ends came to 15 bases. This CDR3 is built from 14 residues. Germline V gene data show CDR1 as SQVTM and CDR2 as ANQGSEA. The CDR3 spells CSVETDRVLTEAFF. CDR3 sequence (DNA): TGCAGCGTTGAAACCGACCGGGTTTTGACTGAAGCTTTCTTT.

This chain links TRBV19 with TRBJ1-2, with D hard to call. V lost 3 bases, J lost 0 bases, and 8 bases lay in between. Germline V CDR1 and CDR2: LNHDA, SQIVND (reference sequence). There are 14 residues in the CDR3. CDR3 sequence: CASSMISANYGYTF. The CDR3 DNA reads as TGTGCCAGTAGTATGATCTCAGCTAACTATGGCTACACCTTC.

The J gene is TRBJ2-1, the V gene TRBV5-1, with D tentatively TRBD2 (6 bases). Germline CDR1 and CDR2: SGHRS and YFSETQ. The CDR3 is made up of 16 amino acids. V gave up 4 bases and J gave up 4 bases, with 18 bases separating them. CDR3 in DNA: TGCGCCAGCAGCGAAACCCCGGGGACTTCTTACAATGAGCAGTTCTTC. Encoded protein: CASSETPGTSYNEQFF. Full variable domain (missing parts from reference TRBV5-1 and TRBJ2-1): KAGVTQTPRYLIKTRGQQVTLSCSPISGHRSVSWYQQTPGQGLQFLFEYFSETQRNKGNFPGRFSGRQFSNSRSEMNVSTLELGDSALYLCASSETPGTSYNEQFFGPGTRLTVL.

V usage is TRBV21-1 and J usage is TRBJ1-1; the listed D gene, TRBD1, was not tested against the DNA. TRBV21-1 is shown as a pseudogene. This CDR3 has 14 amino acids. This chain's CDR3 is CASSKATGCTEAFF. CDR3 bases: TGTGCCAGCAGCAAAGCCACAGGGTGCACTGAAGCTTTCTTT.

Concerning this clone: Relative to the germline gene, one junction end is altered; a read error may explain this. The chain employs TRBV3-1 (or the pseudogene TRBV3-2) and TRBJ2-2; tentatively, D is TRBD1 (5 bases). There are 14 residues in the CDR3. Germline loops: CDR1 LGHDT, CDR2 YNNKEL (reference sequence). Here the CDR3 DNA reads TGTGCCAGCAGCCGGAAACAGGACACCAGGGAGCTGTTTTTT. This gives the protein CASSRKQDTRELFF.

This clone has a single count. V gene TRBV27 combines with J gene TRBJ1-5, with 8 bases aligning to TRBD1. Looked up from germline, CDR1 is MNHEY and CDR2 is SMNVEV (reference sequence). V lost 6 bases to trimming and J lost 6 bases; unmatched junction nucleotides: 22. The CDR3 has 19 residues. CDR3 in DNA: TGTGCCAGCAGCCCCGGCGCCGGGACAGGTCTTGAGCCAGGTCAGCCCCAGCATTTT. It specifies CASSPGAGTGLEPGQPQHF.

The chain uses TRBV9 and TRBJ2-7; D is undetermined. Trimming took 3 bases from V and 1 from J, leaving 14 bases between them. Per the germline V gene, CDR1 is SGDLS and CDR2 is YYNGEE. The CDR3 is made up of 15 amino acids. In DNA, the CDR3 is TGTGCCAGCAGCGCTGGGCCAGAAACTTCCTACGAGCAGTACTTC. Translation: CASSAGPETSYEQYF.

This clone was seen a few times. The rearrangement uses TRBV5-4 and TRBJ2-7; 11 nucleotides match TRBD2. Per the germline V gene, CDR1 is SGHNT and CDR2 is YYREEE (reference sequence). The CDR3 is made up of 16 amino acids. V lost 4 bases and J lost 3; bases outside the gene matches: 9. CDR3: CASSPSGTSGFYEQYF. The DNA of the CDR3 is TGTGCCAGCAGCCCGTCGGGGACTAGCGGATTCTACGAGCAGTACTTC.

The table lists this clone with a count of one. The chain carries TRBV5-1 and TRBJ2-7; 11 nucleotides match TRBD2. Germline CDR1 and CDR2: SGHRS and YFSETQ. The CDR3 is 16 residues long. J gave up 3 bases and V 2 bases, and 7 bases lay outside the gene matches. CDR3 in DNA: TGCGCCAGCAGCTTTGCCGGGACTAGCGGCCTCTACGAGCAGTACTTC. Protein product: CASSFAGTSGLYEQYF.

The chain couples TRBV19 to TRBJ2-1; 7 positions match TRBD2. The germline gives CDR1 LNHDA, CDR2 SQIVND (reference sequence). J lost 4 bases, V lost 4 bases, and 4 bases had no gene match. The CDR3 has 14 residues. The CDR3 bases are TGTGCCAGTAGTAAACGGGAGGCATACAATGAGCAGTTCTTC. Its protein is CASSKREAYNEQFF.

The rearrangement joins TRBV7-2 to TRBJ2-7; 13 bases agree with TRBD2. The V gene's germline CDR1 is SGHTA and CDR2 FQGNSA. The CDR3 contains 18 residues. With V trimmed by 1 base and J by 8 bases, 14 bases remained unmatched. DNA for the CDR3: TGTGCCAGCAGCTTAGACAGGACCACTAGCGGGAGGGAGGGTAAGCAGTACTTC. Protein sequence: CASSLDRTTSGREGKQYF.

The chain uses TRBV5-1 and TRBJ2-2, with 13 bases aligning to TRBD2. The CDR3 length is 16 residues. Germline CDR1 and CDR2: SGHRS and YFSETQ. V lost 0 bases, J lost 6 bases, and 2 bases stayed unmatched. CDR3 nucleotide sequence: TGCGCCAGCAGCTTGGGGACTAGCGGGAGTCCCGGGGAGCTGTTTTTT. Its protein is CASSLGTSGSPGELFF.

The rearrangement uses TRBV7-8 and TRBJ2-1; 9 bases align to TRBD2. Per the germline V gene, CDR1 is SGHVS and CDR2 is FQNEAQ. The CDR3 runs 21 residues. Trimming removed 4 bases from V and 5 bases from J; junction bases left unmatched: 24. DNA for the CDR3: TGTGCCAGCAGCTGGGAGTCGGGTAGCGGGAGCCGGGAGAGTCACAACAATGAGCAGTTCTTC. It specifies CASSWESGSGSRESHNNEQFF.

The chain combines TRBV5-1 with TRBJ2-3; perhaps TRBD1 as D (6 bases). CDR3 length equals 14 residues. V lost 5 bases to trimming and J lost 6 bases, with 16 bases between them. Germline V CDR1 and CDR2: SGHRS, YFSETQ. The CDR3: CASSHRFTGDTQYF. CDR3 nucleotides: TGCGCCAGCAGTCATCGGTTCACAGGGGATACGCAGTATTTT.

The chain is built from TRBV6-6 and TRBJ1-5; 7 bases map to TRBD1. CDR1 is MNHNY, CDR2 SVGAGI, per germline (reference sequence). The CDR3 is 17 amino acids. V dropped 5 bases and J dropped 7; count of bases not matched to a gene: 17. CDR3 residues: CASSHRQGIRPRQPQHF. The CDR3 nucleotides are TGTGCCAGCAGTCACAGACAGGGAATACGGCCTCGGCAGCCCCAGCATTTT.

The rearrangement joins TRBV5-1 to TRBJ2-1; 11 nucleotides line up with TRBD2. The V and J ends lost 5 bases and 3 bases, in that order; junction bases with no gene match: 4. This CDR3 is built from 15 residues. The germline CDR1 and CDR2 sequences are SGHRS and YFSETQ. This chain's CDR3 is CASSATSGSYNEQFF. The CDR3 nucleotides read TGCGCCAGCAGTGCAACTAGCGGGAGCTACAATGAGCAGTTCTTC.

The CDR3 coding sequence is TGTGCCAGCAGGGAACTCAGGACAGTAAACTATGGCTACACCTTC. This codes for CASRELRTVNYGYTF. The chain joins TRBV2 to TRBJ1-2; a possible D gene is TRBD1 (6 bases). The ends were cut back, 6 bases at V and 2 bases at J, with 16 bases in the middle. Germline CDR1 and CDR2: SNHLY and FYNNEI. This CDR3 comprises 15 residues.

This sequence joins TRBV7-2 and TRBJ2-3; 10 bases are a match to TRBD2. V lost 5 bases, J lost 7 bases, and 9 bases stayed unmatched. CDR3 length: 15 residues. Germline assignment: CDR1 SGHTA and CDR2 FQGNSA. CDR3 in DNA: TGTGCCAGCAGCGCCGGACTAGCGGCCCTTAATACGCAGTATTTT. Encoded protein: CASSAGLAALNTQYF.

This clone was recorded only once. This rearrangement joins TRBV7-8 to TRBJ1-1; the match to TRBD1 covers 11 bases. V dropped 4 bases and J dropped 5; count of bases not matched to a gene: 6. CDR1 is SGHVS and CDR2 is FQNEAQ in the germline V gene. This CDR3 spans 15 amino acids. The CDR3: CASSSLGQGGTEAFF. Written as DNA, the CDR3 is TGTGCCAGCAGCTCACTGGGACAGGGGGGGACTGAAGCTTTCTTT.

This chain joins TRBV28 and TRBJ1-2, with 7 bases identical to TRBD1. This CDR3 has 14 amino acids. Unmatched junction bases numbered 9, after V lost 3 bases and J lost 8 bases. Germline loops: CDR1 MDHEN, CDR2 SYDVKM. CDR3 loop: CASSFLRQGEGYTF. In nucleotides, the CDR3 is TGTGCCAGCAGTTTCCTAAGACAGGGTGAAGGCTACACCTTC.

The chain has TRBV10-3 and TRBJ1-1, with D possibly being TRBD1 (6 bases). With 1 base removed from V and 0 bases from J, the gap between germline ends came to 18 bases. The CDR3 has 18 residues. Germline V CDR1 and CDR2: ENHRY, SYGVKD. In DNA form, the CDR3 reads TGTGCCATCAGTGAGTTTAATCCGGGAGGGGGAATGAACACTGAAGCTTTCTTT. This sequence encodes CAISEFNPGGGMNTEAFF.

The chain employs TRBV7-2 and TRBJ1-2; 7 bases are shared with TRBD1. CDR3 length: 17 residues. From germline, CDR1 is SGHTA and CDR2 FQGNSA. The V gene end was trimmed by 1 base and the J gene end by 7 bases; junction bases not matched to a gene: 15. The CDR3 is CASSLESLTGSRGGYTF. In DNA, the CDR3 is TGTGCCAGCAGCTTAGAGTCGTTGACAGGGTCGCGGGGTGGCTACACCTTC.

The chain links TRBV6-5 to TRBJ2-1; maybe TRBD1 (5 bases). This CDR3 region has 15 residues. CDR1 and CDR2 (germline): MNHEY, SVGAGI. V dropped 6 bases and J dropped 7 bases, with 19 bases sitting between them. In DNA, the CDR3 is TGTGCCAGCAGCCCCGGGTCGGCAGGGAAGAATGAGCAGTTCTTC. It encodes CASSPGSAGKNEQFF.

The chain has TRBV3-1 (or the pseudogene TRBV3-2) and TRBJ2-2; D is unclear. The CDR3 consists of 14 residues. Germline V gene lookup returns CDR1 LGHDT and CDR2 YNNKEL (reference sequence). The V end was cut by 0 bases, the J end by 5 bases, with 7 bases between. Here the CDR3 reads CASSQESVTGELFF. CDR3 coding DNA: TGTGCCAGCAGCCAAGAATCGGTTACCGGGGAGCTGTTTTTT.

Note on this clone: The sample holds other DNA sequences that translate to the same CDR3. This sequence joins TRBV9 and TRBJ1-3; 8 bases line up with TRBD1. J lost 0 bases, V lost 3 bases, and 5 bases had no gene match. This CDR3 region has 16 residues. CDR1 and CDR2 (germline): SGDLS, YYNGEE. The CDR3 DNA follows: TGTGCCAGCAGCGCCCGGGACAGGTCCTCTGGAAACACCATATATTTT. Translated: CASSARDRSSGNTIYF.

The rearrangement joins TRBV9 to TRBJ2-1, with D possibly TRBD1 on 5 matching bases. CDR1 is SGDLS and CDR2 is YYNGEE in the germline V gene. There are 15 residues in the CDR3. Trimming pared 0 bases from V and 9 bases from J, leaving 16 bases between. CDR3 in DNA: TGTGCCAGCAGCGTAGCCGCCAGGGAAGGCAGTGAGCAGTTCTTC. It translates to CASSVAAREGSEQFF. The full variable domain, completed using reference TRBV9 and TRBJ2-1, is DSGVTQTPKHLITATGQRVTLRCSPRSGDLSVYWYQQSLDQGLQFLIQYYNGEERAKGNILERFSAQQFPDLHSELNLSSLELGDSALYFCASSVAAREGSEQFFGPGTRLTVL.

The CDR3 here is CASSLGASGSYEQYF. CDR3 DNA: TGCGCCAGCAGCTTGGGGGCTAGCGGGAGCTACGAGCAGTACTTC. V and J are TRBV5-1 and TRBJ2-7; 10 positions match TRBD2. The germline CDR1 and CDR2 sequences are SGHRS and YFSETQ. The CDR3 length is 15 residues. The V segment lost 0 bases and the J segment 3 bases; nucleotides outside the gene matches: 3.